This T cell receptor beta chain was found in a study of PD-L1 blockade in urothelial cancer. Study overall: There were a median of around 140,000 T cells in blood samples. General study points: Tumor-associated blood clones were expanded more by durable-benefit patients at 3 weeks.

The CDR3 loop spans 19 amino acids. Germline CDR1 is MNHEY and CDR2 is SMNVEV (reference sequence). Deletions cut 4 bases from V and 0 bases from J, with 25 bases between. Specified time point: peripheral blood 6 weeks after treatment start. Sequencing was performed with immunoSEQ multiplex PCR; in TCRdb, only in-frame clones are kept and a portion is missing. The sample carries under 30,000 clones, 75% to 85% recorded once. Worth noting for this clone: What it binds is not known.

This sequence was found in a man between 65 and 80 years old with urothelial cancer. V usage is TRBV27 and J usage is TRBJ2-7, with D perhaps TRBD2 (7 bases). The starting material was PBMCs, obtained around atezolizumab (anti-PD-L1) treatment. CDR3 in amino acids: CASSSPRWGGGSFSYEQYF. The CDR3 DNA reads as TGTGCCAGCAGTTCCCCCCGGTGGGGGGGCGGGAGCTTCTCCTACGAGCAGTACTTC.